One sample yielded the 26 T cell receptor beta chains listed below, sequenced in a study of T cell responses to AZD1222 COVID-19 vaccine. Repertoires were generated with immunoSEQ multiplex PCR, while TCRdb's copy carries only in-frame clones and drops some. The table records more than 250,000 clones, just over 90% of them present only once. The input for sequencing was peripheral blood, taken on day 0 of AZD1222 vaccination. The receptors were gathered from an adult in good health.

The chain links TRBV7-9 to TRBJ1-2; unclear D gene. The V end lost 4 bases, the J end lost 4 bases, and 10 bases lay between the germline ends. This CDR3 has 13 residues. Germline-derived CDR1 and CDR2 are SEHNR and FQNEAQ (reference sequence). CDR3 region: CASSSIDLYGYTF. The CDR3 bases are TGTGCCAGCAGCTCCATTGATCTCTATGGCTACACCTTC.

The chain links TRBV5-1 to TRBJ1-4, with 8 bases fitting TRBD1. J lost 7 bases, V lost 0 bases, and 5 bases had no gene match. Germline CDR1 and CDR2: SGHRS and YFSETQ. The CDR3 extends over 15 amino acids. CDR3 DNA sequence: TGCGCCAGCAGCTTGGGACAGGGGAACGGTGAAAAACTGTTTTTT. The encoded protein is CASSLGQGNGEKLFF.

This chain joins TRBV11-2 and TRBJ1-4; no firm D call. CDR3 length: 15 residues. Per the germline V gene, CDR1 is SGHAT and CDR2 is FQNNGV. Trimming took 0 bases from V and 5 from J, leaving 10 bases between them. The CDR3 loop reads CASSLDSNSNEKLFF. The CDR3 DNA reads as TGTGCCAGCAGCTTAGACTCGAACTCAAATGAAAAACTGTTTTTT.

This clone came up once. CDR3 DNA sequence: TGTGCCAGCAGCTTAGTGGGCAGCCTCGAGCAGTACTTC. Protein sequence: CASSLVGSLEQYF. The chain couples TRBV7-2 to TRBJ2-7; D gene uncertain. CDR1 SGHTA and CDR2 FQGNSA come from the germline V gene. Trimming took 1 base from V and 6 from J, leaving 10 bases between them. The CDR3 loop spans 13 amino acids. The full variable domain, rest sourced from reference TRBV7-2 and TRBJ2-7, is GAGVSQSPSNKVTEKGKDVELRCDPISGHTALYWYRQSLGQGLEFLIYFQGNSAPDKSGLPSDRFSAERTGGSVSTLTIQRTQQEDSAVYLCASSLVGSLEQYFGPGTRLTVT.

V and J are TRBV10-3 and TRBJ2-1; the match to TRBD2 covers 7 bases. Germline values: CDR1 ENHRY, CDR2 SYGVKD. V shed 2 bases and J 7 bases; nucleotides not matched to a gene: 8. CDR3 length equals 15 residues. For the CDR3, the DNA is TGTGCCATCAGTGAGGTGGCGGGAGTCGTGAATGAGCAGTTCTTC. Its translation: CAISEVAGVVNEQFF.

DNA for the CDR3: TGCGCCAGCAGCTTGGCTCGTCGTGGCAACGAGCAGTACTTC. This gives the protein CASSLARRGNEQYF. The V gene is TRBV5-1, the J gene TRBJ2-7; D remains ambiguous. The CDR3 has 14 amino acids. CDR1 is SGHRS, CDR2 YFSETQ, per germline. V gave up 0 bases and J gave up 5 bases, with 12 bases separating them.

The chain recombines TRBV10-1 with TRBJ2-3; 7 nucleotides match TRBD1. V trimming: 2 bases; J trimming: 1 base; junction bases outside the gene matches: 0. The CDR3 length is 14 residues. CDR1 and CDR2 from the germline V gene are WNHNN and SYGVQD (reference sequence). CDR3 sequence: CASSEGQGTDTQYF. DNA for the CDR3: TGCGCCAGCAGTGAGGGACAGGGCACAGATACGCAGTATTTT.

The chain has TRBV11-2 and TRBJ1-2; D not certain. This CDR3 has 13 residues. Germline V gene sequence: CDR1 SGHAT, CDR2 FQNNGV. V lost 3 bases and J lost 8, with 13 bases in between. The CDR3 coding sequence is TGTGCCAGCAGCTTCCAAGAGGGCGGAGGCTACACCTTC. Protein sequence: CASSFQEGGGYTF.

CDR3 residues: CASSPRGAEHTDTQYF. DNA for the CDR3: TGTGCCAGCAGCCCTCGTGGAGCGGAACACACAGATACGCAGTATTTT. V and J are TRBV4-2 and TRBJ2-3; a possible D gene is TRBD2 (5 bases). Germline V gene data show CDR1 as LGHNA and CDR2 as YNFKEQ. This CDR3 region has 16 residues. V shed 4 bases and J shed 2 bases, with 16 bases lying between them.

The DNA for the CDR3 is TGCGCCAGCAGTGGAGACAGGGGTAGGGAGCTGTTTTTT. It is translated as CASSGDRGRELFF. The chain employs TRBV10-1 and TRBJ2-2; TRBD1 aligns across 8 bases. The CDR3 runs 13 residues. Trimming at V came to 4 bases and at J to 9 bases, leaving 4 bases not matched to a gene. CDR1 is WNHNN, CDR2 SYGVQD, per germline (reference sequence).

Only one count was recorded for this clone. The chain is built from TRBV19 and TRBJ2-1; no clear D. From germline, CDR1 is LNHDA and CDR2 SQIVND (reference sequence). The CDR3 loop spans 11 amino acids. Trimming removed 3 bases from V and 9 bases from J, with 6 bases in between. CDR3 in amino acids: CASSIWGEQFF. The CDR3 nucleotides read TGTGCCAGTAGTATCTGGGGTGAGCAGTTCTTC.

Concerning this clone: The sample has other DNA sequences that encode this CDR3 too. The DNA for the CDR3 is TGTGCCAGCAGCCTTCGACAGGGAACTAATGAAAAACTGTTTTTT. Translation gives CASSLRQGTNEKLFF. The V and J genes are TRBV5-4 and TRBJ1-4, with 7 bases fitting TRBD1. The junction had 4 bases not matched to a gene; V was cut back by 4 bases and J by 1 base. Germline CDR1 SGHNT, CDR2 YYREEE (reference sequence). The CDR3 runs to 15 residues.

The genes are TRBV5-4 and TRBJ1-1; 8 nucleotides align to TRBD1. V was clipped by 6 bases and J by 2 bases; unmatched bases: 9. CDR1 SGHNT and CDR2 YYREEE come from the germline V gene (reference sequence). This CDR3 is built from 15 residues. The CDR3 DNA reads as TGTGCCAGCAAGAATGCAGGGGGCGCCAACACTGAAGCTTTCTTT. It is translated as CASKNAGGANTEAFF.

Worth noting for this clone: The junction departs from the called germline gene at one end, perhaps through a read error. The rearrangement uses TRBV28 and TRBJ2-7; TRBD2 agrees at 10 bases. The CDR3 has 15 amino acids. Looked up from germline, CDR1 is MDHEN and CDR2 is SYDVKM. CDR3: CTSSFVLAGEYEQYF. The CDR3 DNA sequence: TGTACCAGCAGTTTTGTGCTAGCGGGGGAATACGAGCAGTACTTC.

The gene calls are TRBV28 and TRBJ2-2; 9 bases agree with TRBD1. CDR3 length: 16 amino acids. Germline V lookup: CDR1 MDHEN, CDR2 SYDVKM. Unmatched junction bases numbered 10, after V lost 5 bases and J lost 6 bases. DNA of the CDR3: TGTGCCAGCAGTCTAAGCTCGGGACAGGGTCCCGGGGAGCTGTTTTTT. This gives the protein CASSLSSGQGPGELFF.

This clone came up once. The J gene is TRBJ2-3, the V gene TRBV27; D uncertain. The CDR3 length is 16 residues. Germline V lookup: CDR1 MNHEY, CDR2 SMNVEV (reference sequence). Trimming removed 5 bases from V and 0 bases from J, with 15 bases in between. The CDR3 loop is CASSPLNLGSTDTQYF. The DNA of the CDR3 is TGTGCCAGCAGTCCGCTGAATCTGGGTAGCACAGATACGCAGTATTTT.

This chain uses TRBV28 with TRBJ1-2, with D maybe TRBD1 (5 bases). Deletions cut 6 bases from V and 8 bases from J, with 16 bases between. CDR1 and CDR2 from the germline V gene are MDHEN and SYDVKM. This CDR3 is 13 amino acids long. The CDR3 reads CASSPGLGRGYTF. The CDR3 coding sequence is TGTGCCAGCAGCCCGGGGCTTGGAAGGGGCTACACCTTC.

The V call is TRBV6-5, the J call TRBJ1-2, with D unclear. Trimming stripped 0 bases from V and 2 bases from J, with 13 bases between. The CDR3 is 16 residues long. CDR1 MNHEY and CDR2 SVGAGI come from the germline V gene. CDR3 sequence: CASSYSFGIVNYGYTF. DNA for the CDR3: TGTGCCAGCAGTTACTCGTTCGGGATTGTGAACTATGGCTACACCTTC.

The genes are TRBV2 and TRBJ2-5; the D is unclear. CDR1 is SNHLY and CDR2 is FYNNEI in the germline V gene. V shed 7 bases and J shed 4 bases, with 16 bases lying between them. This CDR3 is built from 14 residues. The CDR3 here is CASNVWRSVETQYF. CDR3 bases: TGTGCCAGCAATGTTTGGCGCTCGGTAGAGACCCAGTACTTC.

Of note for this clone: Other DNA sequences in the sample encode the same CDR3. DNA of the CDR3: TGTGCCAGTAGTACAGGGAGCTCCTACGAGCAGTACTTC. It yields the protein CASSTGSSYEQYF. This chain joins TRBV19 and TRBJ2-7; D is possibly TRBD1 or TRBD2 (5 bases each). Per the germline V gene, CDR1 is LNHDA and CDR2 is SQIVND (reference sequence). The CDR3 consists of 13 residues. V dropped 4 bases and J dropped 0 bases, with 7 bases sitting between them.

V usage is TRBV6-5 and J usage is TRBJ1-2; TRBD1 matches 8 bases. Trimming removed 3 bases from V and 7 bases from J; junction bases left unmatched: 13. Germline V gene data show CDR1 as MNHEY and CDR2 as SVGAGI. The CDR3 runs to 16 residues. The CDR3 DNA sequence: TGTGCCAGCAGTTATACGCGACCCGGGACAGGATTTGGCTACACCTTC. Translated: CASSYTRPGTGFGYTF.

This clone was seen only once. The chain joins TRBV5-1 to TRBJ2-7, with TRBD1 matching 8 bases. CDR3 length: 15 residues. The germline V gene has CDR1 SGHRS and CDR2 YFSETQ. The V gene end was trimmed by 4 bases and the J gene end by 4 bases; junction bases not matched to a gene: 10. CDR3 residues: CASSKTGQEAYEQYF. CDR3 nucleotides: TGCGCCAGCAGCAAAACGGGACAGGAAGCTTACGAGCAGTACTTC.

The rearrangement links TRBV6-5 to TRBJ1-3; the D is unclear. V lost 0 bases and J lost 8, with 17 bases in between. Germline CDR1 and CDR2: MNHEY and SVGAGI. The CDR3 totals 16 residues. CDR3 residues: CASSYSISLSGDTIYF. In DNA, the CDR3 is TGTGCCAGCAGTTACTCCATCAGTCTTTCGGGCGACACCATATATTTT.

The chain links TRBV5-1 to TRBJ2-7; D not resolved. V lost 0 bases and J lost 6, with 7 bases in between. Germline loops: CDR1 SGHRS, CDR2 YFSETQ. This CDR3 region has 12 residues. CDR3 sequence reads: CASSLDLVEQYF. CDR3 in DNA: TGCGCCAGCAGCTTGGATTTAGTCGAGCAGTACTTC.

This chain joins TRBV4-3 and TRBJ1-6, with no clear D. The V and J ends lost 0 bases and 9 bases respectively, with 12 bases between them. There are 15 residues in the CDR3. Per the germline V gene, CDR1 is LGHNA and CDR2 is YSLEER. CDR3 in amino acids: CASSQEVRAASPLHF. CDR3 DNA sequence: TGCGCCAGCAGCCAAGAGGTGAGGGCGGCTTCACCCCTCCACTTT.

The chain employs TRBV7-2 and TRBJ1-5; TRBD1 matches 7 bases. The germline CDR1 and CDR2 sequences are SGHTA and FQGNSA. Unmatched junction bases numbered 8, after V lost 5 bases and J lost 4 bases. There are 15 residues in the CDR3. The CDR3 here is CASSGGDSKNQPQHF. The DNA for the CDR3 is TGTGCCAGCAGCGGCGGGGACAGCAAGAATCAGCCCCAGCATTTT. The full variable domain, completed using reference TRBV7-2 and TRBJ1-5, is GAGVSQSPSNKVTEKGKDVELRCDPISGHTALYWYRQSLGQGLEFLIYFQGNSAPDKSGLPSDRFSAERTGGSVSTLTIQRTQQEDSAVYLCASSGGDSKNQPQHFGDGTRLSIL.